The TCR beta chain under discussion was sequenced for a study of blood T cell repertoires in COVID-19. Study-wide context: COVID-19 samples from acute and convalescent phases originated in the United States, Italy and Spain. PBMCs, B-cell-depleted T cells, or T cells were the source of the cDNA or gDNA that made up the material.

The authors' processing: Estimation of nucleated cell counts relied on the amplification of reference gene primers. Assay: immunoSEQ multiplex PCR; the TCRdb copy retains only in-frame clones and omits some. D and trimming come from the DNA, and the V and J calls and clone size come from that table. The table lists 35,000 to 55,000 clones, 69% of them singletons. This clone was seen more than once but under ten times. Trimming took 6 bases from V and 7 from J; bases not matched to a gene: 8. Germline-derived CDR1 and CDR2 are KGHSH and LQKENI. This CDR3 has 14 amino acids. The rearrangement uses TRBV18 and TRBJ1-4, with 7 bases fitting TRBD1. This clonotype was obtained from an elderly man with acute or convalescent COVID-19. Sequenced: peripheral blood. This CDR3 reads CASSPRTGPEKLFF. CDR3 DNA sequence: TGTGCCAGCTCCCCCCGGACAGGCCCTGAAAAACTGTTTTTT.